This TCR beta chain was identified in a study of T cell changes during pregnancy in multiple sclerosis. This CDR3 region has 13 residues. The V gene lost 5 bases and the J gene lost 3 bases, with 8 bases spanning the gap. Germline assignment: CDR1 SGHTA and CDR2 FQGNSA. This clone was picked up one time. Assay used: immunoSEQ multiplex PCR; TCRdb lists only in-frame clones, some missing. The repertoire holds 90,000 or so clones, approximately 90% seen once, with about 1.8% in the top ten. J is TRBJ2-1 and V is TRBV7-2; possible D gene TRBD2, 6 bases. Sequencing was performed on peripheral blood, taken in the first trimester of pregnancy. This sequence was found in a female donor in good health, enrolled as a control in a pregnancy study. Here the CDR3 DNA reads TGTGCCAGCAGCCGGGACTTCTACAATGAGCAGTTCTTC. It is translated as CASSRDFYNEQFF.